A single sample is the source of the 5 T cell receptor beta chains below, sequenced in a study of T-cell memory formation after mild COVID-19. TCRdb passed the 5' RACE reads through MiXCR, listing each CDR3 protein once. Of fewer than 250,000 distinct CDR3 sequences in the sample, 10% to 13% were seen once. Sequencing was done on a sample of PBMCs or a T cell subset sorted from them (not recorded which). These TCRs come from a man aged 18 to 30 who had mild COVID-19 (a few samples of this study predate the infection). Cell type and time point are not known.

This clonotype was seen ten or more times. This rearrangement joins TRBV7-6 to TRBJ2-1; D assignment may be TRBD1 or TRBD2 (6 bases each). CDR3 length: 17 residues. Trimming pared 5 bases from V and 0 bases from J, leaving 17 bases between. Germline loops: CDR1 SGHVS, CDR2 FNYEAQ. CDR3 in amino acids: CASSPSIGGRSYNEQFF. The CDR3 bases are TGTGCCAGCAGCCCCTCCATCGGGGGCCGCTCCTACAATGAGCAGTTCTTC.

This chain uses TRBV5-4 with TRBJ1-6; a possible D gene is TRBD1 (6 bases). The CDR3 extends over 15 amino acids. Germline assignment: CDR1 SGHNT and CDR2 YYREEE (reference sequence). V dropped 4 bases and J dropped 7 bases, with 15 bases sitting between them. This CDR3 reads CASSRAETGNSPLHF. In DNA form, the CDR3 reads TGTGCCAGCAGCCGTGCCGAAACAGGGAATTCACCCCTCCACTTT.

This chain uses TRBV5-1 with TRBJ1-4; D gene ambiguous. With 4 bases removed from V and 6 bases from J, the gap between germline ends came to 13 bases. The CDR3 has 14 residues. The germline CDR1 and CDR2 sequences are SGHRS and YFSETQ. The CDR3, as DNA: TGCGCCAGCAGCCCCGGAGGAGTCGATGAAAAACTGTTTTTT. It codes for CASSPGGVDEKLFF.

This clonotype showed up many times. The J gene is TRBJ1-5, the V gene TRBV7-2; D possibly corresponds to TRBD1 (5 bases). CDR3 size: 13 residues. Germline CDR1 SGHTA, CDR2 FQGNSA. Trimming removed 3 bases from V and 7 bases from J, with 10 bases in between. The CDR3 sequence is CASSFGGGQPQHF. The CDR3 DNA is TGTGCCAGCAGCTTTGGGGGTGGCCAGCCCCAGCATTTT.

This rearrangement joins TRBV20-1 to TRBJ1-5; D possibly corresponds to TRBD1 (6 bases). Germline V lookup: CDR1 DFQATT, CDR2 SNEGSKA (reference sequence). V lost 5 bases and J 4 bases, leaving 12 bases between the germline ends. The CDR3 has 13 amino acids. The CDR3 coding sequence is TGCAGTGCTCTGAACAGGGCGAATCAGCCCCAGCATTTT. This encodes CSALNRANQPQHF.